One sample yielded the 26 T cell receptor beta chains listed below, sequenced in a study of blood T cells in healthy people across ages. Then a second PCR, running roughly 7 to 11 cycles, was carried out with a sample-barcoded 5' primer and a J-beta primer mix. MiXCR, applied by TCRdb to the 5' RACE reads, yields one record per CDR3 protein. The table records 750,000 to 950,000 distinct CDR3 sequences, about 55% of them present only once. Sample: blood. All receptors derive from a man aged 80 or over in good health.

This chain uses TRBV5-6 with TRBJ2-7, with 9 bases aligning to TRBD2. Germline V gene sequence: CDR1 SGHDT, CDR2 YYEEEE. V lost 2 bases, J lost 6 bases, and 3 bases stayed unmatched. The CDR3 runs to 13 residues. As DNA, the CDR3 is TGTGCCAGCAGCTTCCTAGCGGGGCTCGAGCAGTACTTC. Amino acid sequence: CASSFLAGLEQYF.

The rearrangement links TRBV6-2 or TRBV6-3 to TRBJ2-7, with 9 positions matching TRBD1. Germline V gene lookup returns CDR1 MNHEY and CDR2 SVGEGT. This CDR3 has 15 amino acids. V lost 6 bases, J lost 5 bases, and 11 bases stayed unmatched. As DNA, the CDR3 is TGTGCCAGCAGCCTTACAGGGGGCATCGGGAACGAGCAGTACTTC. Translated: CASSLTGGIGNEQYF.

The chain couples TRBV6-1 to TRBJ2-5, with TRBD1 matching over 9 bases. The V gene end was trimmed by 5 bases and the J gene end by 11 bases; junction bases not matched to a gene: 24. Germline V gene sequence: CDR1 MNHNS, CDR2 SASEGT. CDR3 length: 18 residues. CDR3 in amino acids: CASSPVGTGLSSYNEQYF. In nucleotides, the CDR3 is TGTGCCAGCAGTCCCGTAGGGACAGGGTTAAGCTCCTACAATGAGCAGTACTTC.

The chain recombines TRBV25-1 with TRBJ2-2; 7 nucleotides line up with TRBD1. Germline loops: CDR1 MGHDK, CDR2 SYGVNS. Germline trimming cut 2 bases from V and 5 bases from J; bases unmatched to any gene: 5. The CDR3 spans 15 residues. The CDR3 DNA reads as TGTGCCAGCAGTGAAACAGGGGCTGCTACCGGGGAGCTGTTTTTT. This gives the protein CASSETGAATGELFF.

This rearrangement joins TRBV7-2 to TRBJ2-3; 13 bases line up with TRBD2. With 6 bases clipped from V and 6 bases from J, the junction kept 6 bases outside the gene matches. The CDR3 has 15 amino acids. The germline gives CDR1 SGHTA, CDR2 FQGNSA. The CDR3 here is CASRQGLAGWDTQYF. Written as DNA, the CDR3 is TGTGCCAGCAGGCAGGGACTAGCGGGATGGGATACGCAGTATTTT.

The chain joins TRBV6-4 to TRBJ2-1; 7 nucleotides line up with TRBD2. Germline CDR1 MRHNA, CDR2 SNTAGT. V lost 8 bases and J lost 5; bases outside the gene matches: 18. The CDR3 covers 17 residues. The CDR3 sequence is CASPPGSGEDWDNEQFF. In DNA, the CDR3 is TGTGCCAGCCCCCCCGGGAGCGGGGAGGACTGGGACAATGAGCAGTTCTTC.

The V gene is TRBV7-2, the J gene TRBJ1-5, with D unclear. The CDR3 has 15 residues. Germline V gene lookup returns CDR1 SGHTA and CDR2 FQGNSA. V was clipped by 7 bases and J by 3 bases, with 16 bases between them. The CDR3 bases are TGTGCCAGCAACAAAAATCCGGACTACAATCAGCCCCAGCATTTT. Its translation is CASNKNPDYNQPQHF.

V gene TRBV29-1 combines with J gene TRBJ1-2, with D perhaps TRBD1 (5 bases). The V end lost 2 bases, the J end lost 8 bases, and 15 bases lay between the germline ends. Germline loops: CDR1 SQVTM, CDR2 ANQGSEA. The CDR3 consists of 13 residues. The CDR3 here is CSVERAQGRGYTF. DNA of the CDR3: TGCAGCGTTGAACGGGCCCAGGGAAGAGGCTACACCTTC.

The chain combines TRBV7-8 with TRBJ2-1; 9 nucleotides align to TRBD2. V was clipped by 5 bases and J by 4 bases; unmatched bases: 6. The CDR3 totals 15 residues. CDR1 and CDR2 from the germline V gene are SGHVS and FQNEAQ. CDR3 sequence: CASSQIAGAYNEQFF. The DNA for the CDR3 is TGTGCCAGCAGCCAGATAGCGGGAGCTTACAATGAGCAGTTCTTC.

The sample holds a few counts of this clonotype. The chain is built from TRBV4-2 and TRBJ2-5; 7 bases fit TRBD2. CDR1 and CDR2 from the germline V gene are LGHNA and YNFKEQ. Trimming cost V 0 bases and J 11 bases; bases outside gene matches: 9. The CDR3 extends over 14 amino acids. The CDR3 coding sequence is TGTGCCAGCAGCCAAGATTTAGGGACTATGATTCAGTACTTC. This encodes CASSQDLGTMIQYF.

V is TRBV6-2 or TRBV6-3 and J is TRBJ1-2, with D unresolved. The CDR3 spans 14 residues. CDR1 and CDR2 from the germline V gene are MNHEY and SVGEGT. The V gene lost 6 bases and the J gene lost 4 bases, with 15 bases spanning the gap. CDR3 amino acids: CASSLYPDFYGYTF. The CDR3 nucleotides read TGTGCCAGCAGCCTATATCCTGACTTCTATGGCTACACCTTC.

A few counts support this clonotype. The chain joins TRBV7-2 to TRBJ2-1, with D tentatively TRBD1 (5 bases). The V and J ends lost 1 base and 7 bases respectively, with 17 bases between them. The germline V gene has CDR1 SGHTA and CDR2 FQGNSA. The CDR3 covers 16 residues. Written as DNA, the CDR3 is TGTGCCAGCAGCTTAGTCGCCAGGGCCGGGTTAAATGAGCAGTTCTTC. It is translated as CASSLVARAGLNEQFF.

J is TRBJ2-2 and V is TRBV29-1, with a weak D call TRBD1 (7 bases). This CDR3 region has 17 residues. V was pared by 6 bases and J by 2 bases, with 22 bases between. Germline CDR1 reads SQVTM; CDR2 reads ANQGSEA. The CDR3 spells CSVRILGGGGNTGELFF. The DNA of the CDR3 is TGCAGCGTCCGCATCCTAGGTGGAGGGGGCAACACCGGGGAGCTGTTTTTT.

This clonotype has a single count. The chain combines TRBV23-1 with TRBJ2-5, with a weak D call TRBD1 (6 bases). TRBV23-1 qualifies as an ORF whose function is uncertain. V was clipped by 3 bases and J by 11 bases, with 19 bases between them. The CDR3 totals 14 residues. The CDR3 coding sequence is TGCGCCAGCAGTCATCCTGGACAGCCGTGTGAGCAGTACTTC. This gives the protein CASSHPGQPCEQYF.

Written as DNA, the CDR3 is TGTGCCAGCAGCTTTTCAGGACTAGCGGACTACGAGCAGTACTTC. It is translated as CASSFSGLADYEQYF. This chain uses TRBV13 with TRBJ2-7; the match to TRBD2 covers 10 bases. The trim removed 3 bases at V and 3 bases at J, leaving 5 bases unmatched. The CDR3 runs to 15 residues. The germline gives CDR1 PRHDT, CDR2 FYEKMQ (reference sequence).

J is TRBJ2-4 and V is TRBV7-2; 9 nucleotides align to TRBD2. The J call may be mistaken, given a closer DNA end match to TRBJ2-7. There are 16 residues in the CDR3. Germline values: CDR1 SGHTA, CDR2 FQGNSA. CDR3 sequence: CASSLGVAGVQGEQYF. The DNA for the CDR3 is TGTGCCAGCAGCTTAGGGGTAGCGGGAGTTCAGGGCGAGCAGTACTTC.

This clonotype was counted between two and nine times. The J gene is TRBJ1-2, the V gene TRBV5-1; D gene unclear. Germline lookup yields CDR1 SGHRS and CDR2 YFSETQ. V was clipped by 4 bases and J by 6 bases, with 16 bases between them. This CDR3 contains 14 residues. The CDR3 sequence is CASSLLGDKDGYTF. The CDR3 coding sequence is TGCGCCAGCAGCCTTCTTGGGGATAAAGATGGCTACACCTTC.

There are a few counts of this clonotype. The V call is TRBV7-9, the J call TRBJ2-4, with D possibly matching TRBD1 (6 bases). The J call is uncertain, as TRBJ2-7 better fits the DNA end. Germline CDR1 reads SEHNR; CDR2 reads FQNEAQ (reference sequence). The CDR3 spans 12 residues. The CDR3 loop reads CASSLQTGEQYF. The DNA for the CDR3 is TGTGCCAGCAGCCTCCAGACAGGCGAGCAGTACTTC.

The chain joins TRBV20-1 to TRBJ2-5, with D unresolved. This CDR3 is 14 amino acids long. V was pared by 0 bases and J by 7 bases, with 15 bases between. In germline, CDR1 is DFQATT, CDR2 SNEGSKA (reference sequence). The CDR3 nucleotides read TGCAGTGCTAGAGATGCCCAAGCCGGGCGGACCCAGTACTTC. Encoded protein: CSARDAQAGRTQYF.

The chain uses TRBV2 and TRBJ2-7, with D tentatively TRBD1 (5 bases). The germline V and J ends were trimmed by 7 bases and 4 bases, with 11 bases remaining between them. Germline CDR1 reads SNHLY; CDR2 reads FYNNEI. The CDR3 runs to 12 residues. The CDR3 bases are TGTGCCAGCACCTCTCAGGGATACGAGCAGTACTTC. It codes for CASTSQGYEQYF.

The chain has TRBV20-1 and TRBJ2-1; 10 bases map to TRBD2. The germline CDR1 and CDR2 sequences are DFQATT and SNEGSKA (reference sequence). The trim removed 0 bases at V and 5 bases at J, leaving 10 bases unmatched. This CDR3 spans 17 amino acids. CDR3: CSARDSGRAPTNNEQFF. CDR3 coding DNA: TGCAGTGCTAGAGACAGCGGGAGGGCCCCAACCAACAATGAGCAGTTCTTC.

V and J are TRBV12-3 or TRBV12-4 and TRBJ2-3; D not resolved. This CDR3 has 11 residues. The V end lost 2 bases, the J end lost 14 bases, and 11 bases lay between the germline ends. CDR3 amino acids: CASSLMRYAYF. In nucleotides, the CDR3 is TGTGCCAGCAGTTTAATGAGATACGCGTATTTT.

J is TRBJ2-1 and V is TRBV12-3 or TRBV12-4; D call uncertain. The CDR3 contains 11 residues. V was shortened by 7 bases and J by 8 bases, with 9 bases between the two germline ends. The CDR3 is CASTQKDEQFF. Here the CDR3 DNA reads TGTGCCAGCACTCAGAAGGATGAGCAGTTCTTC.

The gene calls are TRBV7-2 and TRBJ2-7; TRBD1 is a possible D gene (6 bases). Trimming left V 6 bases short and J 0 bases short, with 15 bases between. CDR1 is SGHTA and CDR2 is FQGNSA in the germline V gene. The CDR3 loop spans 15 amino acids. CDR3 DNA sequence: TGTGCCAGCAGTACCGTAGGACAGAGCTCCTACGAGCAGTACTTC. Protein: CASSTVGQSSYEQYF. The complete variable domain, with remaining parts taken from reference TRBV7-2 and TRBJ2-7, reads GAGVSQSPSNKVTEKGKDVELRCDPISGHTALYWYRQSLGQGLEFLIYFQGNSAPDKSGLPSDRFSAERTGGSVSTLTIQRTQQEDSAVYLCASSTVGQSSYEQYFGPGTRLTVT.

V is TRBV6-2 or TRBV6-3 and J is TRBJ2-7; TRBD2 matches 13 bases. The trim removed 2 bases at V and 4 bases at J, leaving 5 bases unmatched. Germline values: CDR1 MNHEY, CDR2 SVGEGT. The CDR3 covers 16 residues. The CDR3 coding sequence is TGTGCCAGCAGTTACGGGACTAGCGGGGAACTTTACGAGCAGTACTTC. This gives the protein CASSYGTSGELYEQYF.

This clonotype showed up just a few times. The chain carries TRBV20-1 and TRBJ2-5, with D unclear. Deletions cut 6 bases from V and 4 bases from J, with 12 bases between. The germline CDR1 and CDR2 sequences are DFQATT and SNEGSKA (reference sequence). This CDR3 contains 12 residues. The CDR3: CSAHSDGETQYF. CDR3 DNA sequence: TGCAGTGCGCACTCGGATGGAGAGACCCAGTACTTC.